Shown below are 9 T cell receptor beta chains from a single sample sequenced in a study of T cell responses to AZD1222 COVID-19 vaccine. Method: immunoSEQ multiplex PCR; TCRdb's copy keeps in-frame clones and lacks some. There are 110,000 or so clones in the sample; 80% to 90% occur only once, and about 9.8% lies in the top ten. The sequencing here drew on peripheral blood, taken on day 0 of AZD1222 vaccination. Receptor source: an adult in good health.

This chain joins TRBV19 and TRBJ2-7, with D possibly matching TRBD2 (5 bases). The germline gives CDR1 LNHDA, CDR2 SQIVND (reference sequence). The CDR3 sequence is 15 residues long. V was clipped by 3 bases and J by 0 bases, with 12 bases between them. CDR3 DNA: TGTGCCAGTAGTATTGGAGGCTCGATCTCCTACGAGCAGTACTTC. Protein product: CASSIGGSISYEQYF.

The genes are TRBV19 and TRBJ2-7; TRBD1 matches at 9 bases. The CDR3 covers 15 residues. Germline V gene data show CDR1 as LNHDA and CDR2 as SQIVND (reference sequence). V dropped 7 bases and J dropped 7; count of bases not matched to a gene: 14. Written as DNA, the CDR3 is TGTGCCAGTACTCAATCCGGGACAGGGTTATGGGAGCAGTACTTC. This encodes CASTQSGTGLWEQYF.

The J gene is TRBJ2-1, the V gene TRBV2; a weak D match, TRBD2 (6 bases). Germline values: CDR1 SNHLY, CDR2 FYNNEI. V was cut by 7 bases and J by 8 bases, with 18 bases left in between. The CDR3 has 14 amino acids. The CDR3 sequence: CASKLEGVGDEQFF. As DNA, the CDR3 is TGTGCCAGCAAGCTGGAGGGAGTAGGCGATGAGCAGTTCTTC.

This clone was counted between two and nine times. The chain joins TRBV6-5 to TRBJ1-6; D ambiguous. CDR1 and CDR2 from the germline V gene are MNHEY and SVGAGI. The CDR3 is 15 amino acids. Trimming removed 0 bases at V and 7 bases at J, with 10 bases between. CDR3 loop: CASSYSASGNSPLHF. The CDR3 nucleotides are TGTGCCAGCAGTTACTCGGCCTCCGGAAATTCACCCCTCCACTTT.

The chain combines TRBV5-5 with TRBJ2-7, with TRBD1 as a possible D gene (5 bases). CDR3 length: 16 residues. Per the germline V gene, CDR1 is SGHKS and CDR2 is YYEKEE (reference sequence). Trimming cost V 4 bases and J 7 bases, with 24 bases left between them. The CDR3: CASSLTLREPQGEQYF. The CDR3 DNA reads as TGTGCCAGCAGCCTTACACTAAGGGAACCCCAGGGAGAGCAGTACTTC. Together with reference TRBV5-5 and TRBJ2-7, the CDR3 gives the full variable domain: DAGVTQSPTHLIKTRGQQVTLRCSPISGHKSVSWYQQVLGQGPQFIFQYYEKEERGRGNFPDRFSARQFPNYSSELNVNALLLGDSALYLCASSLTLREPQGEQYFGPGTRLTVT.

The chain links TRBV2 to TRBJ1-2; D not certain. From germline, CDR1 is SNHLY and CDR2 FYNNEI. The length of the CDR3 is 12 residues. V was pared by 7 bases and J by 7 bases, with 13 bases between. The CDR3 protein is CASTGPGSGYTF. CDR3 bases: TGTGCCAGCACCGGCCCTGGCTCTGGCTACACCTTC.

This clone was counted once. The chain joins TRBV19 to TRBJ1-5, with 7 bases aligning to TRBD1. Per germline, CDR1 LNHDA and CDR2 SQIVND (reference sequence). This CDR3 comprises 15 residues. V was clipped by 3 bases and J by 5 bases; unmatched bases: 7. CDR3 protein: CASSIKGTEHQPQHF. CDR3 sequence (DNA): TGTGCCAGTAGTATTAAAGGGACAGAGCATCAGCCCCAGCATTTT.

The rearrangement uses TRBV6-5 and TRBJ1-5, with TRBD1 matching over 9 bases. The CDR3 runs to 15 residues. V trimming: 4 bases; J trimming: 7 bases; junction bases outside the gene matches: 8. CDR1 and CDR2 from the germline V gene are MNHEY and SVGAGI. The CDR3 DNA is TGTGCCAGCAGTTCCGGACAGGGGAAAGGGCAGCCCCAGCATTTT. Protein sequence: CASSSGQGKGQPQHF.

The rearrangement joins TRBV19 to TRBJ1-5; D is ambiguous. There are 13 residues in the CDR3. Trimming left V 3 bases short and J 5 bases short, with 8 bases between. The V gene's germline CDR1 is LNHDA and CDR2 SQIVND (reference sequence). This CDR3 is CASSMSKDQPQHF. CDR3 coding DNA: TGTGCCAGTAGTATGTCCAAGGATCAGCCCCAGCATTTT.